Each of the 9 T cell receptor beta chains below was sequenced from the same sample in a study of T cell repertoires in cytomegalovirus infection. TCRdb reprocessed the reads via MiXCR and lists one record per CDR3 protein. The sample has hundreds of thousands of distinct CDR3 sequences; roughly 6.5% are singletons. Sequenced sample: PBMCs. These receptors came from a human donor in good health (CMV status not recorded). Some clones in this sample may be carry-over from other donors' samples.

This clonotype was counted a few times. The CDR3 DNA is TGTGCCAGCATGTTGAGGGGTAGTATCCACGAGCAGTACTTC. Translation gives CASMLRGSIHEQYF. The chain has TRBV28 and TRBJ2-7; D may correspond to TRBD1 or TRBD2 (5 bases each). Per the germline V gene, CDR1 is MDHEN and CDR2 is SYDVKM. Trimming removed 7 bases at V and 5 bases at J, with 18 bases between. This CDR3 is 14 amino acids long.

This clonotype was observed many times. The gene calls are TRBV24-1 and TRBJ1-2; tentatively, D is TRBD1 (6 bases). V shed 3 bases and J shed 9 bases, with 10 bases lying between them. The length of the CDR3 is 12 residues. Germline CDR1 is KGHDR and CDR2 is SFDVKD. The CDR3, as DNA: TGTGCCACCAGTGATCGGACAGATAGCTACACCTTC. This codes for CATSDRTDSYTF.

The DNA for the CDR3 is TGTGCCAGCAGTTACTCGGGACTAGCCCACAATGAGCAGTTCTTC. Translating it yields CASSYSGLAHNEQFF. The rearrangement uses TRBV6-5 and TRBJ2-1, with TRBD2 matching 9 bases. V shed 0 bases, J shed 5 bases, and the junction held 2 bases outside the gene matches. Germline CDR1 is MNHEY and CDR2 is SVGAGI. The CDR3 consists of 15 residues.

In its sample, this clonotype was seen many times. The chain joins TRBV6-2 or TRBV6-3 to TRBJ1-5, with TRBD1 as a possible D gene (6 bases). Trimming cost V 5 bases and J 4 bases, with 15 bases left between them. CDR1 and CDR2 (germline): MNHEY, SVGEGT. This CDR3 is built from 15 residues. The CDR3 is CASSKGGSGNQPQHF. The CDR3 DNA is TGTGCCAGCAGTAAGGGGGGGTCGGGGAATCAGCCCCAGCATTTT.

In its sample, this clonotype was seen many times. This chain joins TRBV11-2 and TRBJ2-2; D gene ambiguous. V was trimmed by 1 base and J by 0 bases, leaving 15 bases between them. This CDR3 has 18 residues. From germline, CDR1 is SGHAT and CDR2 FQNNGV. The DNA of the CDR3 is TGTGCCAGCAGCTTAGCAGCCATGGAAACAGCGAACACCGGGGAGCTGTTTTTT. Translating gives CASSLAAMETANTGELFF.

The sample holds many counts of this clonotype. The rearrangement uses TRBV7-8 and TRBJ1-1; 10 positions match TRBD1. V shed 3 bases and J 0 bases; nucleotides not matched to a gene: 7. The germline V gene has CDR1 SGHVS and CDR2 FQNEAQ. This CDR3 spans 17 amino acids. DNA of the CDR3: TGTGCCAGCAGCTTCAAAGGGACAGGGGCCGTGAACACTGAAGCTTTCTTT. This codes for CASSFKGTGAVNTEAFF.

Many counts were recorded for this clonotype. This rearrangement joins TRBV7-2 to TRBJ2-5, with D perhaps matching TRBD2 (6 bases). This CDR3 is built from 15 residues. Germline CDR1 SGHTA, CDR2 FQGNSA. CDR3 nucleotides: TGTGCTTCGCAGGGACTGCCGACTCTCCAAGAGACCCAGTACTTC. Its translation is CASQGLPTLQETQYF. The whole variable domain, filled in from reference TRBV7-2 and TRBJ2-5, reads GAGVSQSPSNKVTEKGKDVELRCDPISGHTALYWYRQSLGQGLEFLIYFQGNSAPDKSGLPSDRFSAERTGGSVSTLTIQRTQQEDSAVYLCASQGLPTLQETQYFGPGTRLLVL.

This clonotype was counted many times. The chain uses TRBV19 and TRBJ1-1, with 12 bases lining up with TRBD1. Germline-derived CDR1 and CDR2 are LNHDA and SQIVND (reference sequence). The junction had 10 bases not matched to a gene; V was cut back by 6 bases and J by 5 bases. This CDR3 spans 16 amino acids. For the CDR3, the DNA is TGTGCCAGTAGGCAGGGGACAGGGGGCTTGGGGACTGAAGCTTTCTTT. Protein product: CASRQGTGGLGTEAFF.

The chain carries TRBV12-3 or TRBV12-4 and TRBJ1-5; D call uncertain. The CDR3 has 14 residues. V lost 3 bases to trimming and J lost 4 bases, with 10 bases between them. The CDR3 reads CASSFGWRNQPQHF. The CDR3, as DNA: TGTGCCAGCAGTTTTGGATGGAGAAATCAGCCCCAGCATTTT.